The 23 T cell receptor beta chains below all came from one sample that was sequenced in a study of human T cells and chemical hapten exposure. Time point defined: patch test 1, 2 weeks after DPC sensitization. Treatment denoted: therapeutic diphenylcyclopropenone sensitization with weekly scalp DPC. One entry per CDR3 protein results from TCRdb running MiXCR on the RACE reads. The data show tens of thousands of distinct CDR3 sequences, 9.3% seen once. The sample consisted of whole blood, taken in connection with sensitization to the hapten diphenylcyclopropenone (DPC). These receptors all come from a woman between 40 and 50 years old with alopecia areata. Some clones in this sample may be carry-over from other donors' samples.

V is TRBV5-1 and J is TRBJ2-3, with D possibly TRBD1 on 6 matching bases. The germline CDR1 and CDR2 sequences are SGHRS and YFSETQ. V lost 4 bases to trimming and J lost 0 bases, with 12 bases between them. The CDR3 runs to 15 residues. CDR3 nucleotides: TGCGCCAGCAGCACAAGGGACATTAGCACAGATACGCAGTATTTT. It yields the protein CASSTRDISTDTQYF.

This clonotype was counted many times. This chain joins TRBV3-1 and TRBJ1-6; TRBD1 is a possible D gene (5 bases). V was pared by 10 bases and J by 5 bases, with 15 bases between. Per the germline V gene, CDR1 is LGHDT and CDR2 is YNNKEL (reference sequence). The CDR3 is made up of 14 amino acids. The chain's CDR3 is CATRSAGNNSPLHF. CDR3 nucleotide sequence: TGTGCCACCCGGTCGGCAGGGAATAATTCACCCCTCCACTTT.

This clonotype was observed many times. The chain uses TRBV7-2 and TRBJ2-3, with D perhaps matching TRBD1 (6 bases). The CDR3 is 13 amino acids. V gave up 5 bases and J gave up 6 bases, with 12 bases separating them. Germline CDR1 SGHTA, CDR2 FQGNSA. The CDR3 loop is CASSITQGDTQYF. The CDR3 DNA reads TGTGCCAGCAGCATCACCCAGGGGGATACGCAGTATTTT.

The J gene is TRBJ1-5, the V gene TRBV6-2 or TRBV6-3; D may be TRBD1 (6 bases). The CDR3 spans 16 residues. Germline values: CDR1 MNHEY, CDR2 SVGEGT. Trimming left V 0 bases short and J 3 bases short, with 12 bases between. CDR3 nucleotide sequence: TGTGCCAGCAGTTACTCAGGGGGGAGGGCCAATCAGCCCCAGCATTTT. As protein: CASSYSGGRANQPQHF.

In its sample, this clonotype was seen many times. J is TRBJ2-2 and V is TRBV28; D not certain. V was cut by 5 bases and J by 2 bases, with 6 bases left in between. The CDR3 consists of 13 residues. Germline assignment: CDR1 MDHEN and CDR2 SYDVKM. CDR3 sequence: CASSRPNTGELFF. CDR3 DNA: TGTGCCAGCAGTCGTCCCAACACCGGGGAGCTGTTTTTT.

This clonotype was observed at least ten times. The junction departs from germline at one end; a sequencing error may be responsible. The V and J genes are TRBV29-1 and TRBJ2-3; D might be TRBD1 (6 bases). This CDR3 has 15 amino acids. The germline gives CDR1 SQVTM, CDR2 ANQGSEA. The CDR3 loop reads CSVEAGDKSTDTQYF. The CDR3 coding sequence is TGCAGCGTAGAAGCAGGGGACAAAAGCACAGATACGCAGTATTTT.

In its sample, this clonotype was seen many times. This chain links TRBV12-3 or TRBV12-4 with TRBJ2-2, with D possibly matching TRBD1 (6 bases). V lost 3 bases to trimming and J lost 0 bases, with 11 bases between them. The CDR3 spans 16 residues. CDR3: CASSLAQGPNTGELFF. CDR3 coding DNA: TGTGCCAGCAGTTTGGCCCAGGGGCCGAACACCGGGGAGCTGTTTTTT.

The table lists this clonotype with many counts. The chain is built from TRBV6-5 and TRBJ2-7, with a possible D match to TRBD1 (6 bases). V shed 7 bases and J shed 7 bases, with 20 bases lying between them. The CDR3 has 14 residues. The germline CDR1 and CDR2 sequences are MNHEY and SVGAGI. The CDR3, as DNA: TGTGCCAGCACTCCTGGGGTGGGGGCTCGGGAGCAGTACTTC. It yields the protein CASTPGVGAREQYF.

This clonotype was counted between two and nine times. The chain combines TRBV6-5 with TRBJ1-1; 7 bases align to TRBD1. Germline-derived CDR1 and CDR2 are MNHEY and SVGAGI. This CDR3 is 14 amino acids long. V was pared by 5 bases and J by 7 bases, with 10 bases of the junction left unmatched. CDR3: CASSADRALREAFF. The DNA for the CDR3 is TGTGCCAGCAGTGCTGACAGGGCATTACGTGAAGCTTTCTTT.

This clonotype was detected many times. The chain couples TRBV20-1 to TRBJ1-2; D possibly corresponds to TRBD1 (6 bases). Trimming left V 6 bases short and J 5 bases short, with 13 bases between. Germline CDR1 DFQATT, CDR2 SNEGSKA (reference sequence). CDR3 size: 12 residues. CDR3 in amino acids: CSAAGQKYGYTF. In DNA form, the CDR3 reads TGCAGTGCCGCTGGACAGAAGTATGGCTACACCTTC.

Many counts were recorded for this clonotype. The chain combines TRBV11-3 with TRBJ2-3, with D perhaps matching TRBD2 (6 bases). V gave up 3 bases and J gave up 1 base, with 11 bases separating them. CDR1 and CDR2 from the germline V gene are SGHNT and YENEEA. The length of the CDR3 is 15 residues. This chain's CDR3 is CASSLRGRGTDTQYF. The CDR3 DNA follows: TGTGCCAGCAGCTTGCGGGGCCGGGGCACAGATACGCAGTATTTT.

The CDR3 DNA follows: TGTGCCAGCAGGGGGGGTTCGGGCACAGATACGCAGTATTTT. Protein: CASRGGSGTDTQYF. V usage is TRBV12-3 or TRBV12-4 and J usage is TRBJ2-3, with D maybe TRBD2 (6 bases). The CDR3 contains 14 residues. Trimming pared 6 bases from V and 1 base from J, leaving 11 bases between.

This clonotype was counted at least ten times. This CDR3 reads CASSPGEAKQFF. The CDR3 DNA reads TGTGCCAGCTCACCCGGGGAGGCGAAGCAGTTCTTC. The chain employs TRBV18 and TRBJ2-1, with a tentative D call TRBD2 (6 bases). Looked up from germline, CDR1 is KGHSH and CDR2 is LQKENI. CDR3 length: 12 amino acids. Deletions cut 3 bases from V and 11 bases from J, with 11 bases between.

This clonotype was counted only a few times. The genes are TRBV30 and TRBJ2-5; TRBD1 might be the D (5 bases). CDR3 length: 15 residues. Germline V gene data show CDR1 as GTSNPN and CDR2 as SVGIG (reference sequence). Trimming took 2 bases from V and 5 from J, leaving 18 bases between them. The CDR3 loop is CAWSSMTDLPETQYF. DNA for the CDR3: TGTGCCTGGAGTTCCATGACAGACCTCCCTGAGACCCAGTACTTC.

This clonotype showed up many times. J is TRBJ1-2 and V is TRBV2, with TRBD1 matching 11 bases. The germline V gene encodes CDR1 SNHLY and CDR2 FYNNEI. The CDR3 is 14 amino acids. The V gene end was trimmed by 4 bases and the J gene end by 7 bases; junction bases not matched to a gene: 5. The CDR3 nucleotides are TGTGCCAGCAGTGCGGGGACAGGGGGTTTTGGCTACACCTTC. Amino acid sequence: CASSAGTGGFGYTF.

The chain joins TRBV7-2 to TRBJ2-3; D is uncertain. The CDR3 sequence is 14 residues long. The V end lost 5 bases, the J end lost 8 bases, and 17 bases lay between the germline ends. Germline lookup yields CDR1 SGHTA and CDR2 FQGNSA. This chain's CDR3 is CASSIQLLSGTQYF. The CDR3 DNA reads TGTGCCAGCAGCATACAGCTTCTCTCCGGTACGCAGTATTTT.

The J gene is TRBJ2-7, the V gene TRBV2; 11 bases fit TRBD1. Unmatched junction bases numbered 9, after V lost 5 bases and J lost 6 bases. Germline CDR1 is SNHLY and CDR2 is FYNNEI. CDR3 length: 15 residues. The CDR3 region has the DNA TGTGCCAGCAGTCCACGAACCGGGACAGGGGGCGAGCAGTACTTC. Amino acid sequence: CASSPRTGTGGEQYF.

Points on this clonotype: This could be a read error, since a much larger clone is one nucleotide away. The CDR3 here is CASRLDRGTLNQPQHF. In nucleotides, the CDR3 is TGTGCCAGCAGGCTGGACAGGGGCACTCTTAATCAGCCCCAGCATTTT. V gene TRBV28 combines with J gene TRBJ1-5; 9 bases are shared with TRBD1. The germline gives CDR1 MDHEN, CDR2 SYDVKM. The ends lost 6 bases at V and 4 bases at J; junction bases unmatched: 10. This CDR3 spans 16 amino acids.

A few counts support this clonotype. This chain connects TRBV19 to TRBJ2-7, with D perhaps matching TRBD1 or TRBD2 (5 bases each). From germline, CDR1 is LNHDA and CDR2 SQIVND (reference sequence). Trimming removed 9 bases from V and 1 base from J, with 31 bases in between. The CDR3 is 19 amino acids. CDR3 DNA: TGTGCCAGCTCAAGTAATTTTCAGCCTCGGGACGGTCATTCCTACGAGCAGTACTTC. The encoded protein is CASSSNFQPRDGHSYEQYF.

This clonotype showed up many times. The chain combines TRBV30 with TRBJ2-3; possibly TRBD2 for D (5 bases). The CDR3 sequence is 15 residues long. Germline V gene lookup returns CDR1 GTSNPN and CDR2 SVGIG (reference sequence). Trimming removed 0 bases from V and 7 bases from J, with 17 bases in between. The CDR3 DNA follows: TGTGCCTGGAGTGTCGAGCGGAGAGATGCAAATACGCAGTATTTT. As protein: CAWSVERRDANTQYF.

In its sample, this clonotype was seen a few times. This chain joins TRBV7-3 and TRBJ2-1; 8 bases line up with TRBD2. Germline trimming cut 5 bases from V and 2 bases from J; bases unmatched to any gene: 8. Per the germline V gene, CDR1 is SGHTA and CDR2 is FQGTGA. This CDR3 spans 16 amino acids. CDR3 amino acids: CASSPRGSGTYNEQFF. The DNA for the CDR3 is TGTGCCAGCAGCCCCCGCGGTAGCGGGACCTACAATGAGCAGTTCTTC.

This clonotype appeared many times. The V gene is TRBV5-1, the J gene TRBJ2-5; 12 nucleotides align to TRBD1. The CDR3 runs to 18 residues. The germline gives CDR1 SGHRS, CDR2 YFSETQ. V dropped 5 bases and J dropped 4; count of bases not matched to a gene: 15. The CDR3 DNA reads as TGCGCCAGCAGTCATCCCCCGGGACAGGGGGCTTTCGGAGAGACCCAGTACTTC. This codes for CASSHPPGQGAFGETQYF.

The chain is built from TRBV27 and TRBJ1-6, with D perhaps TRBD1 (5 bases). The germline V gene encodes CDR1 MNHEY and CDR2 SMNVEV (reference sequence). CDR3 size: 15 residues. The germline V and J ends were trimmed by 7 bases and 7 bases, with 17 bases remaining between them. CDR3 sequence: CASTTFGGMNSPLHF. CDR3 DNA sequence: TGTGCCAGCACCACGTTTGGGGGGATGAATTCACCCCTCCACTTT.